Here is one T cell receptor beta chain with its context. Within the sample, other DNA sequences also encode this same CDR3. Authors' processing steps: Estimation of nucleated cell counts was performed using reference gene primer amplification. Assay: immunoSEQ multiplex PCR; the TCRdb copy retains only in-frame clones and omits some. That table is the source of V, J and clone size, and D and trimming were worked out from the DNA. Seen here are around 100,000 clones, around 80% observed once, and the top ten hold 0.8% to 1%. The data derive from a study of blood T cell repertoires in COVID-19. At the level of the study: Whether acute or convalescent, the COVID-19 samples came from the United States, Italy and Spain. From T cells, B-cell-depleted T cells, or PBMCs came the material, which was cDNA or gDNA.

Per germline, CDR1 SGHRS and CDR2 YFSETQ. V shed 0 bases and J shed 4 bases, with 10 bases lying between them. The CDR3 consists of 15 residues. The source is a woman in her 70s with acute or convalescent COVID-19. The rearrangement uses TRBV5-1 and TRBJ2-2; the D gene is possibly TRBD1 (6 bases). The sample consisted of peripheral blood. In nucleotides, the CDR3 is TGCGCCAGCAGCTTGGAAGGGGGACGCACCGGGGAGCTGTTTTTT. Translating gives CASSLEGGRTGELFF.